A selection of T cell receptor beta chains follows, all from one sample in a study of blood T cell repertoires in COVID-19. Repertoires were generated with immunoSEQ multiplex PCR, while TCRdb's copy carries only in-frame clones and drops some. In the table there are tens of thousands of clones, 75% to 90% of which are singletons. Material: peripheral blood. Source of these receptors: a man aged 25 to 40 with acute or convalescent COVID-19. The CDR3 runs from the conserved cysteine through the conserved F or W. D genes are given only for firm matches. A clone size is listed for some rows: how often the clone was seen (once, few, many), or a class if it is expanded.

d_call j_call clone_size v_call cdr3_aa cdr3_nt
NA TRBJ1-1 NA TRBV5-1 CASKLGLMNTEAFF TGCGCCAGCAAACTCGGACTTATGAACACTGAAGCTTTCTTT
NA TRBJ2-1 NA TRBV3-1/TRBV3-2 CASSSFGGSYNEQFF TGTGCCAGCAGTTCCTTCGGGGGTTCCTACAATGAGCAGTTCTTC
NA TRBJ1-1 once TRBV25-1 CASSDIFGGIAEAFF TGTGCCAGCAGTGATATATTCGGGGGAATCGCTGAAGCTTTCTTT
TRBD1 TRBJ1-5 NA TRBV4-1 CASSPAGTVNQPQHF TGCGCCAGCAGTCCAGCCGGGACAGTCAATCAGCCCCAGCATTTT
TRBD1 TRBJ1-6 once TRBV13 CASRWTGMSSYNSPLHF TGTGCCAGCAGATGGACAGGAATGAGCTCCTATAATTCACCCCTCCACTTT
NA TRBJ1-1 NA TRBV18 CASSPYRVNTEAFF TGTGCCAGCTCACCGTACAGGGTGAACACTGAAGCTTTCTTT
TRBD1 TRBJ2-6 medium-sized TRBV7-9 CASSSDRVSGANVLTF TGTGCCAGCAGCTCCGACAGGGTATCAGGGGCCAACGTCCTGACTTTC
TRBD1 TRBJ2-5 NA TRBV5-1 CASSLDRGRETQYF TGCGCCAGCAGCTTGGACAGGGGGCGAGAGACCCAGTACTTC
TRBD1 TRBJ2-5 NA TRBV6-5 CASSSPDRGEETQYF TGTGCCAGCAGTTCCCCGGACAGGGGAGAAGAGACCCAGTACTTC
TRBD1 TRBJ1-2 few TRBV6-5 CASSRQGTYGYTF TGTGCCAGCAGTCGACAGGGAACCTATGGCTACACCTTC
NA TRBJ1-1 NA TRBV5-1 CASSFLQGDTEAFF TGCGCCAGCAGCTTTCTACAGGGAGACACTGAAGCTTTCTTT
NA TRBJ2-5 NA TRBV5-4 CASSPGVTPGGETQYF TGTGCCAGCAGCCCAGGGGTGACTCCCGGGGGGGAGACCCAGTACTTC
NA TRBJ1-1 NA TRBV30 CAWSRQNTEAFF TGTGCCTGGAGCCGACAGAACACTGAAGCTTTCTTT
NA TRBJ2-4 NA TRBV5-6 CASSFRQALNIQYF TGTGCCAGCAGCTTTAGGCAGGCTTTAAACATTCAGTACTTC
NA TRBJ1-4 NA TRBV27 CASSLSPATNEKLFF TGTGCCAGCAGTTTATCTCCCGCAACTAATGAAAAACTGTTTTTT
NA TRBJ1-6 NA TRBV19 CATKSRTDNSPLHF TGTGCCACTAAATCCCGGACAGACAATTCACCCCTCCACTTT
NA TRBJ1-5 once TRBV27 CASTPTWGVGQPQHF TGTGCCAGCACCCCAACGTGGGGGGTAGGGCAGCCCCAGCATTTT
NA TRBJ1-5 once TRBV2 CASKVTYSQPQHF TGTGCCAGCAAAGTGACATACAGTCAGCCCCAGCATTTT
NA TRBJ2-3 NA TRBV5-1 CASSSGDFTDTQYF TGCGCCAGCAGCTCTGGGGACTTCACAGATACGCAGTATTTT
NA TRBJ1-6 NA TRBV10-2 CATRVSSYNSPLHF TGCGCCACCAGGGTGAGCTCCTATAATTCACCCCTCCACTTT
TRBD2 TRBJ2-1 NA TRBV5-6 CASSLSIAGGSLYNEQFF TGTGCCAGCAGCTTGAGTATAGCGGGGGGGAGCTTGTACAATGAGCAGTTCTTC
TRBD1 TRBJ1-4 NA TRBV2 CASGTGSEKLFF TGTGCCAGCGGGACAGGATCTGAAAAACTGTTTTTT
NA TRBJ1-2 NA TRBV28 CASSLGGGYGYTF TGTGCCAGCAGTTTAGGGGGCGGGTATGGCTACACCTTC
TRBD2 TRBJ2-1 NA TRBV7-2 CASSLGGTSTQEQFF TGTGCCAGCAGCTTAGGGGGGACTAGTACGCAGGAGCAGTTCTTC
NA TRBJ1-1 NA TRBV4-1 CASSLTGTLAFF TGCGCCAGCAGCCTAACAGGGACATTAGCTTTCTTT
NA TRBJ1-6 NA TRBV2 CASSEGRSNSPLHF TGTGCCAGCAGTGAAGGGCGGAGCAATTCACCCCTCCACTTT
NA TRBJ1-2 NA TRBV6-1 CASSEGVSGYGYTF TGTGCCAGCAGTGAAGGTGTCTCCGGGTATGGCTACACCTTC
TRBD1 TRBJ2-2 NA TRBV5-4 CASSSQGSGPGELFF TGTGCCAGCAGCTCACAGGGGTCGGGGCCCGGGGAGCTGTTTTTT
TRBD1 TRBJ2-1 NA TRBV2 CASSEDRGAYNEQFF TGTGCCAGCAGTGAGGACAGGGGGGCATACAATGAGCAGTTCTTC
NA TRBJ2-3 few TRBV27 CASSLTTSTDTQYF TGTGCCAGCAGTTTGACTACTAGCACAGATACGCAGTATTTT
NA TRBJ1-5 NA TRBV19 CASSYRGRNSNQPQHF TGTGCCAGTAGTTACCGGGGTAGGAATAGCAATCAGCCCCAGCATTTT
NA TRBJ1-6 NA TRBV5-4 CASSAEFNSPLHF TGTGCCAGCAGCGCCGAGTTTAATTCACCCCTCCACTTT
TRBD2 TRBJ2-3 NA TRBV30 CAWSVLRGGSTDTQYF TGTGCCTGGAGTGTCCTCCGGGGGGGAAGCACAGATACGCAGTATTTT
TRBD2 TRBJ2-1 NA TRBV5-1 CASSLAGGGVNEQFF TGCGCCAGCAGCTTGGCAGGCGGGGGGGTCAATGAGCAGTTCTTC
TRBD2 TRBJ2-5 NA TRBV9 CASSVGRLAETQYF TGTGCCAGCAGCGTAGGTAGACTAGCGGAGACCCAGTACTTC
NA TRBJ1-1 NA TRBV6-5 CASSYSIGSVKTEAFF TGTGCCAGCAGTTACTCGATTGGTAGCGTTAAGACTGAAGCTTTCTTT
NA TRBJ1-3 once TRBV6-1 CASSEARGNTIYF TGTGCCAGCAGTGAAGCGCGTGGAAACACCATATATTTT
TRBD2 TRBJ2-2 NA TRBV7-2 CASSPLSGTFTGELFF TGTGCCAGCAGCCCCCTCAGCGGGACTTTCACCGGGGAGCTGTTTTTT
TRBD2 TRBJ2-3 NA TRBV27 CASRNLAGMGVTQYF TGTGCCAGCAGAAATCTAGCGGGGATGGGGGTTACGCAGTATTTT
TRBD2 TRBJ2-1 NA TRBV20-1 CSASASGDNEQFF TGCAGTGCTAGTGCTAGCGGGGACAATGAGCAGTTCTTC
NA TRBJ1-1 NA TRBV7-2 CASSLRGANTEAFF TGTGCCAGCAGCCTCCGGGGGGCGAACACTGAAGCTTTCTTT
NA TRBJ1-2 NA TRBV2 CASSASAGWNGYTF TGTGCCAGCAGTGCTTCGGCCGGGTGGAATGGCTACACCTTC
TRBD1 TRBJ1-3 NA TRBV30 CAWRGDSRNTIYF TGTGCCTGGAGAGGGGACAGTCGAAACACCATATATTTT
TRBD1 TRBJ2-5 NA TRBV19 CASQPTPGQGPETQYF TGTGCCAGTCAACCTACGCCGGGACAGGGGCCAGAGACCCAGTACTTC
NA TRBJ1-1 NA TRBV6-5 CASGASLQAFF TGTGCCAGCGGAGCGAGTCTCCAAGCTTTCTTT
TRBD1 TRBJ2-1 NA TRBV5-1 CASSPGTGGVDEQFF TGCGCCAGCAGCCCTGGGACAGGGGGCGTGGATGAGCAGTTCTTC
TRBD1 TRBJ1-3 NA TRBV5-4 CASGRTGAGNTIYF TGTGCCAGCGGACGGACAGGGGCGGGAAACACCATATATTTT
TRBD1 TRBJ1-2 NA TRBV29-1 CSVGDSNYGYTF TGCAGCGTCGGGGACAGCAACTATGGCTACACCTTC
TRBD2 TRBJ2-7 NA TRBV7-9 CASNPSGGYEQYF TGTGCCAGCAACCCTAGCGGGGGCTACGAGCAGTACTTC
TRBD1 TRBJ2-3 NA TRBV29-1 CSALNRGSTDTQYF TGCAGCGCCCTGAACAGGGGGAGCACAGATACGCAGTATTTT
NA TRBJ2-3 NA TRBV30 CAWSVGGLTDTQYF TGTGCCTGGAGTGTAGGCGGCCTCACAGATACGCAGTATTTT
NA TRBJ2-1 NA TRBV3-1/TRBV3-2 CASSQGQQGDEQFF TGTGCCAGCAGCCAAGGGCAACAGGGTGATGAGCAGTTCTTC
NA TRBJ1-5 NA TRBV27 CASSLYSPSGRDGFGGNQPQHF TGTGCCAGCAGTTTATACTCTCCCTCGGGCAGGGATGGTTTTGGCGGCAATCAGCCCCAGCATTTT
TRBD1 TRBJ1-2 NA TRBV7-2 CASSPQTGTGIYGYTF TGTGCCAGCAGCCCCCAAACGGGGACAGGGATCTATGGCTACACCTTC
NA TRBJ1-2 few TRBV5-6 CASSLTGGYTF TGTGCCAGCAGCTTGACAGGTGGCTACACCTTC
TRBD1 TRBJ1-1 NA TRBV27 CASSDRGFAFF TGTGCCAGCAGTGACAGGGGATTTGCTTTCTTT
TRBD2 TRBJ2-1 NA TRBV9 CASSELAGGSYNEQFF TGTGCCAGCAGCGAACTAGCGGGAGGCTCCTACAATGAGCAGTTCTTC
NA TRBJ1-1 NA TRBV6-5 CASSRGGGTEAFF TGTGCCAGCAGCCGCGGGGGTGGAACTGAAGCTTTCTTT
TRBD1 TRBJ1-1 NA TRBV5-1 CASSTGDGNTEAFF TGCGCCAGCAGCACAGGGGACGGTAACACTGAAGCTTTCTTT